One and the same sample provided the 27 T cell receptor beta chains below, sequenced in a study of OX40 agonist ivuxolimab in advanced cancers. The assay was immunoSEQ multiplex PCR, and TCRdb's table has in-frame clones only and misses some. The sample includes around 67,000 clones, 75% to 90% seen only once; the top ten take more than 1%. Here the sequenced sample was CD4+ or CD8+ T cells sorted from blood, taken in a trial of the OX40 agonist ivuxolimab. Receptor source: an adult with an advanced solid tumor such as melanoma, head and neck, liver or kidney cancer.

This clone was recorded a few times. V and J are TRBV11-3 and TRBJ2-7; 8 bases are shared with TRBD1. Germline V gene sequence: CDR1 SGHNT, CDR2 YENEEA. The J segment lost 5 bases and the V segment lost 0 bases, leaving 0 bases of the junction unmatched. This CDR3 has 13 residues. CDR3 sequence: CASSLETGDEQYF. CDR3 DNA: TGTGCCAGCAGCTTAGAGACAGGGGACGAGCAGTACTTC.

The chain combines TRBV5-1 with TRBJ1-6; 7 bases are a match to TRBD1. The CDR3 sequence is 15 residues long. V was clipped by 4 bases and J by 7 bases; unmatched bases: 8. CDR1 SGHRS and CDR2 YFSETQ come from the germline V gene. The CDR3 nucleotides read TGCGCCAGCAGCCAACAACAGGGGACGAATTCACCCCTCCACTTT. Its translation is CASSQQQGTNSPLHF.

This chain links TRBV27 with TRBJ1-3; D is unclear. V lost 5 bases and J lost 0, with 5 bases in between. This CDR3 spans 13 amino acids. Germline CDR1 reads MNHEY; CDR2 reads SMNVEV (reference sequence). The DNA for the CDR3 is TGTGCCAGCAGTCAGTACTCTGGAAACACCATATATTTT. This translates into CASSQYSGNTIYF.

V is TRBV2 and J is TRBJ1-3, with no clear D. The CDR3 is 13 residues long. V was pared by 6 bases and J by 0 bases, with 6 bases between. CDR1 and CDR2 from the germline V gene are SNHLY and FYNNEI. The CDR3 coding sequence is TGTGCCAGCAGGATAAGCTCTGGAAACACCATATATTTT. It is translated as CASRISSGNTIYF.

The chain's CDR3 is CASSLAPSVNYGYTF. The CDR3, as DNA: TGTGCCAGCAGCTTAGCGCCAAGCGTTAACTATGGCTACACCTTC. The V and J genes are TRBV11-1 and TRBJ1-2; no definite D call. This CDR3 is built from 15 residues. In germline, CDR1 is SGHAT, CDR2 FQDESV (reference sequence). The ends were cut back, 0 bases at V and 1 base at J, with 9 bases in the middle. Combining the CDR3 with reference TRBV11-1 and TRBJ1-2 gives the whole variable domain EAEVAQSPRYKITEKSQAVAFWCDPISGHATLYWYRQILGQGPELLVQFQDESVVDDSQLPKDRFSAERLKGVDSTLKIQPAELGDSAMYLCASSLAPSVNYGYTFGSGTRLTVV.

The rearrangement uses TRBV19 and TRBJ2-4; 8 nucleotides align to TRBD1. This CDR3 spans 17 amino acids. Germline V gene lookup returns CDR1 LNHDA and CDR2 SQIVND (reference sequence). J gave up 2 bases and V 5 bases, and 11 bases lay outside the gene matches. DNA of the CDR3: TGTGCCAGTAGTTTGGAGGGCCAGGGGGCAACCAAAAACATTCAGTACTTC. Its translation is CASSLEGQGATKNIQYF.

This clone was counted a few times. CDR3 coding DNA: TGTGCCAGTAGTATGTGGGGCGGGGATGGCTACACCTTC. Translation gives CASSMWGGDGYTF. The rearrangement joins TRBV19 to TRBJ1-2; TRBD1 is a possible D gene (5 bases). CDR3 length equals 13 residues. Germline CDR1 is LNHDA and CDR2 is SQIVND (reference sequence). The germline V and J ends were trimmed by 3 bases and 6 bases, with 11 bases remaining between them.

The CDR3 loop reads CASSPPGLAGGNTGELFF. The DNA of the CDR3 is TGTGCCAGCTCACCACCGGGACTAGCGGGGGGTAACACCGGGGAGCTGTTTTTT. This chain links TRBV18 with TRBJ2-2; 15 bases fit TRBD2. This CDR3 is 18 amino acids long. With V trimmed by 0 bases and J by 2 bases, 1 base remained unmatched. Germline-derived CDR1 and CDR2 are KGHSH and LQKENI.

V is TRBV6-5 and J is TRBJ2-2; D unclear. Germline V CDR1 and CDR2: MNHEY, SVGAGI. This CDR3 contains 15 residues. V dropped 6 bases and J dropped 1 base, with 12 bases sitting between them. The CDR3 nucleotides are TGTGCCAGCAGCCAGCAACCACAGAACACCGGGGAGCTGTTTTTT. Its translation: CASSQQPQNTGELFF.

This chain uses TRBV5-6 with TRBJ1-3; D is ambiguous. Germline V gene lookup returns CDR1 SGHDT and CDR2 YYEEEE. This CDR3 contains 16 residues. Trimming pared 4 bases from V and 0 bases from J, leaving 14 bases between. For the CDR3, the DNA is TGTGCCAGCAGCCCCCTGGGCCGGGACTCTGGAAACACCATATATTTT. It yields the protein CASSPLGRDSGNTIYF.

The gene calls are TRBV6-6 and TRBJ2-3; 9 bases agree with TRBD1. Looked up from germline, CDR1 is MNHNY and CDR2 is SVGAGI (reference sequence). The CDR3 is 14 residues long. V gave up 4 bases and J gave up 5 bases; unmatched junction bases: 4. CDR3 in DNA: TGTGCCAGCAGTTTTAGGGGACAGGGAGATACGCAGTATTTT. Amino acids: CASSFRGQGDTQYF.

The V and J genes are TRBV5-6 and TRBJ1-5; a weak D match, TRBD1 (5 bases). Trimming took 5 bases from V and 2 from J, leaving 8 bases between them. The CDR3 is 13 residues long. The germline V gene has CDR1 SGHDT and CDR2 YYEEEE. The CDR3 sequence: CASSRGGNQPQHF. CDR3 coding DNA: TGTGCCAGCAGTAGGGGTGGCAATCAGCCCCAGCATTTT.

The chain employs TRBV19 and TRBJ1-3; weak D call: TRBD1 (5 bases). From germline, CDR1 is LNHDA and CDR2 SQIVND (reference sequence). The CDR3 spans 13 residues. V dropped 5 bases and J dropped 7 bases, with 12 bases sitting between them. The CDR3 protein is CASSAQGGNTIYF. DNA of the CDR3: TGTGCCAGTAGTGCGCAGGGTGGGAACACCATATATTTT.

The chain couples TRBV10-3 to TRBJ2-1, with TRBD2 matching over 7 bases. The CDR3 length is 12 residues. With V trimmed by 5 bases and J by 9 bases, 4 bases remained unmatched. The V gene's germline CDR1 is ENHRY and CDR2 SYGVKD. The CDR3 DNA sequence: TGTGCCATCAGTTTATCTAGCGGTGAGCAGTTCTTC. It is translated as CAISLSSGEQFF.

This clone was recorded a few times. The chain couples TRBV2 to TRBJ1-5; D gene uncertain. The CDR3 totals 16 residues. CDR1 SNHLY and CDR2 FYNNEI come from the germline V gene. Trimming stripped 1 base from V and 0 bases from J, with 10 bases between. CDR3 protein: CASSEVFTYSNQPQHF. DNA for the CDR3: TGTGCCAGCAGTGAAGTATTCACCTATAGCAATCAGCCCCAGCATTTT.

The chain links TRBV9 to TRBJ2-1; TRBD1 matches at 8 bases. The V segment lost 3 bases and the J segment 7 bases; nucleotides outside the gene matches: 12. The germline CDR1 and CDR2 sequences are SGDLS and YYNGEE. The CDR3 length is 16 residues. Here the CDR3 DNA reads TGTGCCAGCAGCGGCAAGGGACAGGCTAAGGGAAATGAGCAGTTCTTC. It encodes CASSGKGQAKGNEQFF.

The chain joins TRBV18 to TRBJ2-7, with a tentative D call TRBD1 (6 bases). CDR3 size: 13 residues. Trimming shortened V by 4 bases and J by 4 bases, and 11 bases separated the two germline ends. Germline CDR1 reads KGHSH; CDR2 reads LQKENI. DNA of the CDR3: TGTGCCAGCTCACTTAAAACAGGGTACGAGCAGTACTTC. The encoded protein is CASSLKTGYEQYF.

The chain links TRBV7-2 to TRBJ1-2, with TRBD1 as a possible D gene (6 bases). V was clipped by 1 base and J by 6 bases, with 12 bases between them. The CDR3 totals 14 residues. CDR1 and CDR2 from the germline V gene are SGHTA and FQGNSA. The CDR3: CASSLEWGADGYTF. The CDR3 nucleotides read TGTGCCAGCAGCTTAGAATGGGGGGCAGATGGCTACACCTTC.

The chain links TRBV7-3 to TRBJ2-3, with D maybe TRBD1 (6 bases). Germline V gene lookup returns CDR1 SGHTA and CDR2 FQGTGA. The V end lost 5 bases, the J end lost 4 bases, and 13 bases lay between the germline ends. The CDR3 length is 14 residues. In DNA form, the CDR3 reads TGTGCCAGCAGCCCCCTACAGGGTCCAGATACGCAGTATTTT. Amino acids: CASSPLQGPDTQYF.

This chain connects TRBV2 to TRBJ2-1; perhaps TRBD2 as D (6 bases). V lost 4 bases and J 1 base, leaving 11 bases between the germline ends. The CDR3 contains 15 residues. Germline CDR1 and CDR2: SNHLY and FYNNEI. The chain's CDR3 is CASSVALASYNEQFF. The CDR3 bases are TGTGCCAGCAGTGTCGCACTAGCTTCCTACAATGAGCAGTTCTTC.

With respect to this clone: One end of the junction does not line up with germline, which may come from a read error. This chain uses TRBV5-1 with TRBJ2-5; 10 positions match TRBD2. The V gene's germline CDR1 is SGHRS and CDR2 YFSETQ. This CDR3 region has 16 residues. The chain's CDR3 is CASSWNIAGGQATQYF. The CDR3 coding sequence is TGCGCCAGCAGCTGGAATATAGCGGGGGGCCAAGCGACCCAGTACTTC.

This chain links TRBV6-6 with TRBJ1-1, with D unclear. V was clipped by 5 bases and J by 5 bases, with 18 bases between them. The V gene's germline CDR1 is MNHNY and CDR2 SVGAGI (reference sequence). This CDR3 has 15 amino acids. The CDR3 nucleotides read TGTGCCAGCAGTCCGCCCCGGACCCTGGGAACTGAAGCTTTCTTT. Protein product: CASSPPRTLGTEAFF.

This clone has only a few counts. The rearrangement joins TRBV30 to TRBJ1-1, with 7 bases that match TRBD1. The CDR3 extends over 11 amino acids. Germline assignment: CDR1 GTSNPN and CDR2 SVGIG (reference sequence). With V trimmed by 2 bases and J by 11 bases, 5 bases remained unmatched. In nucleotides, the CDR3 is TGTGCCTGGAGTCCTGACAGGGTGGCTTTCTTT. This translates into CAWSPDRVAFF. The entire variable domain, with the rest obtained from reference TRBV30 and TRBJ1-1, is as follows: SQTIHQWPATLVQPVGSPLSLECTVEGTSNPNLYWYRQAAGRGLQLLFYSVGIGQISSEVPQNLSASRPQDRQFILSSKKLLLSDSGFYLCAWSPDRVAFFGQGTRLTVV.

This sequence joins TRBV4-2 and TRBJ2-3; weak D call: TRBD2 (6 bases). Trimming removed 1 base at V and 2 bases at J, with 7 bases between. The CDR3 totals 14 residues. Germline CDR1 and CDR2: LGHNA and YNFKEQ. The CDR3 sequence is CASSQGTTTDTQYF. CDR3 DNA sequence: TGTGCCAGCAGCCAAGGGACTACCACAGATACGCAGTATTTT.

The chain combines TRBV7-2 with TRBJ1-5; D gene ambiguous. Germline V gives CDR1 SGHTA, CDR2 FQGNSA. The V and J ends lost 1 base and 2 bases respectively, with 3 bases between them. This CDR3 has 13 residues. CDR3 DNA sequence: TGTGCCAGCAGCTTAGTTGGCAATCAGCCCCAGCATTTT. As protein: CASSLVGNQPQHF.

This chain's CDR3 is CASSDSISPLHF. CDR3 coding DNA: TGCGCCAGCAGTGATTCAATTTCACCCCTCCACTTT. J is TRBJ1-6 and V is TRBV10-2; no firm D call. This CDR3 is built from 12 residues. CDR1 is WSHSY and CDR2 is SAAADI in the germline V gene. Trimming took 3 bases from V and 9 from J, leaving 6 bases between them.

This clone has only a few counts. The gene calls are TRBV6-4 and TRBJ1-3, with 7 bases matching TRBD1. This CDR3 region has 15 residues. The V gene's germline CDR1 is MRHNA and CDR2 SNTAGT. V shed 2 bases, J shed 3 bases, and the junction held 4 bases outside the gene matches. The chain's CDR3 is CASSDRRQGGNTIYF. CDR3 nucleotides: TGTGCCAGCAGTGACCGACGACAGGGTGGAAACACCATATATTTT.